Listed here are 31 T cell receptor beta chains from one sample, sequenced in a study of blood T cells in healthy people across ages (dated by TCRdb to between 2014 and 2017). Library preparation employed 5' RACE. TCRdb records Illumina HiSeq 2500 as the sequencer. The second PCR ran for about 7 to 11 cycles and used a J-beta primer mix along with a sample-barcoded 5' primer. Using fastp at Q25 and MiXCR, TCRdb reprocessed the public reads and kept productive beta chains. CDR3 protein sequences are deduplicated, and each keeps its most common genes and DNA. This sample holds about 970,000 distinct CDR3 sequences; just over 50% were observed only once. Jointly, the top ten make up around 21% of the sample. Sequenced: blood. The receptor set was obtained from a woman in her fifties or sixties in good health.

V usage is TRBV11-2 and J usage is TRBJ2-1, with 8 nucleotides matching TRBD1. The V and J ends lost 0 bases and 8 bases, in that order; junction bases with no gene match: 12. Germline V gives CDR1 SGHAT, CDR2 FQNNGV. CDR3 size: 17 residues. This chain's CDR3 is CASSLDLTGGVRDEQFF. The CDR3 coding sequence is TGTGCCAGCAGCTTAGATCTTACAGGGGGAGTAAGAGATGAGCAGTTCTTC.

This clonotype appeared a single time. The chain joins TRBV5-1 to TRBJ2-3, with 9 positions matching TRBD1. This CDR3 is 15 amino acids long. Germline trimming cut 0 bases from V and 5 bases from J; bases unmatched to any gene: 4. Germline CDR1 SGHRS, CDR2 YFSETQ. This CDR3 is CASSLVTGGVDTQYF. DNA for the CDR3: TGCGCCAGCAGCTTGGTGACAGGGGGGGTAGATACGCAGTATTTT. Full variable domain (remainder filled in from reference TRBV5-1 and TRBJ2-3): KAGVTQTPRYLIKTRGQQVTLSCSPISGHRSVSWYQQTPGQGLQFLFEYFSETQRNKGNFPGRFSGRQFSNSRSEMNVSTLELGDSALYLCASSLVTGGVDTQYFGPGTRLTVL.

J is TRBJ2-7 and V is TRBV7-9; the match to TRBD1 covers 7 bases. CDR3 size: 16 residues. Trimming removed 7 bases from V and 1 base from J; junction bases left unmatched: 13. Germline V gene sequence: CDR1 SEHNR, CDR2 FQNEAQ (reference sequence). The CDR3 protein is CASTDTTGHRSYEQYF. The DNA of the CDR3 is TGTGCCAGCACCGACACGACAGGGCACCGATCCTACGAGCAGTACTTC.

As to this clonotype: The junction shows a germline mismatch at one end, possibly a read error. The J gene is TRBJ2-4, the V gene TRBV13; D gene uncertain. Germline V gene sequence: CDR1 PRHDT, CDR2 FYEKMQ (reference sequence). The CDR3 is made up of 14 amino acids. The CDR3 loop reads CASSFLLAKSIQYF. In DNA form, the CDR3 reads TGTGCCAGCAGCTTCCTCCTGGCCAAAAGCATTCAGTACTTC.

This clonotype was seen a handful of times. The genes are TRBV24-1 and TRBJ2-3, with 9 bases lining up with TRBD1. The germline V gene encodes CDR1 KGHDR and CDR2 SFDVKD. The CDR3 sequence is 15 residues long. The V segment lost 3 bases and the J segment 6 bases; nucleotides outside the gene matches: 6. The CDR3, as DNA: TGTGCCACCAGTGATACAGGGGGCGCCGGCGATACGCAGTATTTT. The encoded protein is CATSDTGGAGDTQYF.

To note about this clonotype: One junction end does not reproduce the germline sequence, and a read error may be involved. The chain is built from TRBV4-1 and TRBJ2-3, with D unclear. The CDR3 runs to 12 residues. CDR1 is MGHRA and CDR2 is YSYEKL in the germline V gene. The CDR3: CASGQVLDTQYF. DNA for the CDR3: TGCGCCAGCGGCCAAGTCCTAGATACGCAGTATTTT.

This clonotype was observed a few times. The CDR3 bases are TGCAGTGCCCACCCAAACCGGGCTAGCGGTAGGGGGGGCACAGATACGCAGTATTTT. It is translated as CSAHPNRASGRGGTDTQYF. The V and J genes are TRBV20-1 and TRBJ2-3; the D gene is possibly TRBD2 (7 bases). V shed 6 bases and J shed 1 base, with 29 bases lying between them. Looked up from germline, CDR1 is DFQATT and CDR2 is SNEGSKA (reference sequence). The CDR3 covers 19 residues.

The chain joins TRBV5-1 to TRBJ2-3; 14 nucleotides line up with TRBD2. The CDR3 is 16 amino acids. Germline lookup yields CDR1 SGHRS and CDR2 YFSETQ. Germline trimming cut 4 bases from V and 2 bases from J; bases unmatched to any gene: 3. This CDR3 reads CASSGTSGSVTDTQYF. Here the CDR3 DNA reads TGCGCCAGCAGCGGGACTAGCGGGAGTGTCACAGATACGCAGTATTTT.

The CDR3 spells CASSPRQGAGTDTQYF. CDR3 coding DNA: TGCGCCAGCAGCCCGCGACAGGGGGCAGGCACAGATACGCAGTATTTT. V usage is TRBV5-1 and J usage is TRBJ2-3, with TRBD1 identical over 10 bases. Trimming removed 4 bases from V and 1 base from J; junction bases left unmatched: 6. The CDR3 length is 16 residues. CDR1 SGHRS and CDR2 YFSETQ come from the germline V gene.

This clonotype was picked up a small number of times. This chain links TRBV7-2 with TRBJ2-7; D gene uncertain. Trimming took 8 bases from V and 2 from J, leaving 16 bases between them. This CDR3 is built from 14 residues. The germline gives CDR1 SGHTA, CDR2 FQGNSA. CDR3 region: CASASFGVTYEQYF. The CDR3 DNA reads as TGTGCCAGCGCCTCGTTTGGGGTTACCTACGAGCAGTACTTC.

The V call is TRBV12-3 or TRBV12-4, the J call TRBJ2-7, with D possibly TRBD2 on 7 matching bases. The ends were cut back, 1 base at V and 10 bases at J, with 17 bases in the middle. The CDR3 totals 14 residues. In DNA form, the CDR3 reads TGTGCCAGCAGTTTAGGGACGCCTGGGGGGGCCCAGTACTTC. Residues: CASSLGTPGGAQYF.

J is TRBJ1-5 and V is TRBV12-3 or TRBV12-4; 7 bases line up with TRBD1. The CDR3 loop spans 15 amino acids. V shed 5 bases and J 6 bases; nucleotides not matched to a gene: 10. The CDR3 sequence: CASSTDRVEGQPQHF. DNA of the CDR3: TGTGCCAGCAGTACCGACAGGGTAGAAGGTCAGCCCCAGCATTTT.

CDR3 nucleotide sequence: TGCAGTGCTCCGGACAGGTTGACCCCTCAAGAGACCCAGTACTTC. The encoded protein is CSAPDRLTPQETQYF. This chain connects TRBV20-1 to TRBJ2-5, with TRBD1 matching over 7 bases. CDR3 size: 15 residues. J lost 2 bases, V lost 5 bases, and 11 bases had no gene match. Germline V gives CDR1 DFQATT, CDR2 SNEGSKA (reference sequence).

The chain is built from TRBV12-3 or TRBV12-4 and TRBJ2-7; D not resolved. The CDR3 has 12 residues. V was shortened by 6 bases and J by 2 bases, with 8 bases between the two germline ends. As DNA, the CDR3 is TGTGCCAGCAGGGGTTCGGCCTACGAGCAGTACTTC. This encodes CASRGSAYEQYF.

This clonotype was counted ten times or more. The chain combines TRBV7-2 with TRBJ2-3, with D uncertain. Deletions cut 5 bases from V and 9 bases from J, with 24 bases between. Germline lookup yields CDR1 SGHTA and CDR2 FQGNSA. This CDR3 region has 16 residues. This CDR3 is CASSLRAARNSGTQYF. CDR3 bases: TGTGCCAGCAGCCTTAGGGCAGCCCGGAATTCGGGCACGCAGTATTTT.

The genes are TRBV5-1 and TRBJ2-6; D is uncertain. Trimming left V 0 bases short and J 3 bases short, with 13 bases between. This CDR3 spans 17 amino acids. Looked up from germline, CDR1 is SGHRS and CDR2 is YFSETQ. CDR3 sequence reads: CASSLADTIFGANVLTF. DNA of the CDR3: TGCGCCAGCAGCTTGGCCGACACGATATTTGGGGCCAACGTCCTGACTTTC.

This clonotype was seen more than once but under ten times. This chain joins TRBV20-1 and TRBJ2-1; D is perhaps TRBD2 (6 bases). There are 15 residues in the CDR3. Trimming shortened V by 4 bases and J by 8 bases, and 21 bases separated the two germline ends. Germline CDR1 is DFQATT and CDR2 is SNEGSKA (reference sequence). CDR3 sequence: CSAIPPGSVLYEQFF. The CDR3 coding sequence is TGCAGTGCTATCCCTCCCGGGAGTGTATTATATGAGCAGTTCTTC.

The table lists this clonotype with a few counts. The rearrangement uses TRBV5-6 and TRBJ2-7, with 8 bases matching TRBD2. The CDR3 contains 15 residues. V lost 0 bases, J lost 2 bases, and 4 bases stayed unmatched. CDR1 and CDR2 (germline): SGHDT, YYEEEE. The CDR3 DNA reads as TGTGCCAGCAGCTTGGTGCGGGAGGTAACCTACGAGCAGTACTTC. Protein: CASSLVREVTYEQYF.

This chain uses TRBV11-2 with TRBJ2-5, with D perhaps assigned TRBD1 or TRBD2 (5 bases each). The CDR3 length is 15 residues. V dropped 1 base and J dropped 2 bases, with 11 bases sitting between them. Per germline, CDR1 SGHAT and CDR2 FQNNGV. The CDR3 loop reads CASSLVIGAQETQYF. CDR3 sequence (DNA): TGTGCCAGCAGCTTAGTTATCGGGGCACAAGAGACCCAGTACTTC.

Only one count was recorded for this clonotype. At one of its ends the junction is not consistent with the germline gene, which may arise from a read error. The CDR3 sequence is CASNQVLDYQETQYF. DNA of the CDR3: TGCGCCAGCAACCAAGTCTTGGATTACCAAGAGACCCAGTACTTC. The chain links TRBV4-3 to TRBJ2-5; D ambiguous. CDR3 size: 15 residues. Germline CDR1 is LGHNA and CDR2 is YSLEER.

As concerns this clonotype: Sequence at one end of the junction differs from germline and may be a read error. V and J are TRBV7-2 and TRBJ2-5; D is unclear. The CDR3 contains 17 residues. Germline lookup yields CDR1 SGHTA and CDR2 FQGNSA. The CDR3, as DNA: TGTGCCGGCAGCTCAGAGGAGCAGACATATTTCCAAGAGACCCAGTACTTC. Amino acid sequence: CAGSSEEQTYFQETQYF.

V is TRBV20-1 and J is TRBJ2-3; a weak D match, TRBD2 (5 bases). Germline-derived CDR1 and CDR2 are DFQATT and SNEGSKA (reference sequence). This CDR3 has 14 residues. Trimming removed 5 bases at V and 0 bases at J, with 12 bases between. As DNA, the CDR3 is TGCAGTGCTCCCGGGGTGGCTAGCACAGATACGCAGTATTTT. This sequence encodes CSAPGVASTDTQYF.

Turning to this clonotype: Germline and junction disagree at one end, which may indicate a read error. This chain joins TRBV6-6 and TRBJ2-3; possible D gene TRBD1, 6 bases. The CDR3 spans 15 residues. Germline V gene sequence: CDR1 MNHNY, CDR2 SVGAGI (reference sequence). The CDR3 spells CASGPGTSSTDTLYF. The CDR3 DNA reads TGTGCCAGCGGCCCCGGGACATCCAGCACAGATACGCTGTATTTT.

This clonotype was counted at least ten times. V usage is TRBV5-1 and J usage is TRBJ2-6; a weak D match, TRBD1 (6 bases). CDR3 length equals 16 residues. CDR1 is SGHRS and CDR2 is YFSETQ in the germline V gene. Trimming cost V 0 bases and J 3 bases, with 10 bases left between them. The CDR3 reads CASSLEGQYGANVLTF. The CDR3 nucleotides are TGCGCCAGCAGCTTGGAGGGACAATATGGGGCCAACGTCCTGACTTTC.

V is TRBV27 and J is TRBJ2-3; D might be TRBD1 (5 bases). Trimming stripped 6 bases from V and 0 bases from J, with 7 bases between. CDR1 and CDR2 from the germline V gene are MNHEY and SMNVEV (reference sequence). This CDR3 is built from 13 residues. The CDR3 DNA is TGTGCCAGCAGGACAGTAAGCACAGATACGCAGTATTTT. The encoded protein is CASRTVSTDTQYF.

The chain links TRBV6-5 to TRBJ2-2; the D is unclear. Per germline, CDR1 MNHEY and CDR2 SVGAGI. V dropped 6 bases and J dropped 5 bases, with 10 bases sitting between them. This CDR3 is built from 13 residues. The CDR3 protein is CASRLIWTGELFF. The CDR3 nucleotides read TGTGCCAGCAGACTTATTTGGACCGGGGAGCTGTTTTTT.

This clonotype was counted a few times. This chain uses TRBV7-2 with TRBJ2-3; TRBD2 is a possible D gene (6 bases). Trimming took off 3 bases at V and 0 bases at J, with 16 bases between the two ends. Per the germline V gene, CDR1 is SGHTA and CDR2 is FQGNSA. The CDR3 contains 17 residues. DNA for the CDR3: TGTGCCAGCAGCTTGATGCCCATGCTAGCGAGCACAGATACGCAGTATTTT. Protein: CASSLMPMLASTDTQYF. The complete variable domain, with remaining parts taken from reference TRBV7-2 and TRBJ2-3, reads GAGVSQSPSNKVTEKGKDVELRCDPISGHTALYWYRQSLGQGLEFLIYFQGNSAPDKSGLPSDRFSAERTGGSVSTLTIQRTQQEDSAVYLCASSLMPMLASTDTQYFGPGTRLTVL.

V is TRBV25-1 and J is TRBJ2-4; the D is unclear. CDR3 length: 11 amino acids. Germline CDR1 is MGHDK and CDR2 is SYGVNS. V gave up 4 bases and J gave up 13 bases, with 11 bases separating them. The CDR3 DNA reads TGTGCCAGCAGTGGTATCCGTGGGCAGTACTTC. Translation gives CASSGIRGQYF. The full variable domain, its missing parts supplied by reference TRBV25-1 and TRBJ2-4, is EADIYQTPRYLVIGTGKKITLECSQTMGHDKMYWYQQDPGMELHLIHYSYGVNSTEKGDLSSESTVSRIRTEHFPLTLESARPSHTSQYLCASSGIRGQYFGAGTRLSVL.

The chain uses TRBV7-2 and TRBJ2-5, with 8 bases that match TRBD2. Germline CDR1 is SGHTA and CDR2 is FQGNSA. CDR3 length equals 16 residues. V lost 1 base to trimming and J lost 11 bases; unmatched junction nucleotides: 15. CDR3 sequence: CASSLEAGLVNNEQYF. In DNA form, the CDR3 reads TGTGCCAGCAGCTTAGAGGCGGGACTAGTAAACAATGAGCAGTACTTC.

As concerns this clonotype: Possible read error: a much larger clone is one base away. This chain uses TRBV10-3 with TRBJ2-7; the match to TRBD1 covers 7 bases. V shed 6 bases, J shed 4 bases, and the junction held 3 bases outside the gene matches. Germline-derived CDR1 and CDR2 are ENHRY and SYGVKD. The CDR3 has 12 residues. The CDR3 region has the DNA TGTGCCATCAGGCCGACAGGGTACGAGCAGTACTTC. This gives the protein CAIRPTGYEQYF.

This clonotype was found a few times. The chain has TRBV29-1 and TRBJ2-3, with D unresolved. Trimming left V 8 bases short and J 4 bases short, with 13 bases between. Germline-derived CDR1 and CDR2 are SQVTM and ANQGSEA. The CDR3 sequence is 12 residues long. CDR3 DNA: TGCAGCTTCCGAGTCAGACCAGATACGCAGTATTTT. Translating it yields CSFRVRPDTQYF.